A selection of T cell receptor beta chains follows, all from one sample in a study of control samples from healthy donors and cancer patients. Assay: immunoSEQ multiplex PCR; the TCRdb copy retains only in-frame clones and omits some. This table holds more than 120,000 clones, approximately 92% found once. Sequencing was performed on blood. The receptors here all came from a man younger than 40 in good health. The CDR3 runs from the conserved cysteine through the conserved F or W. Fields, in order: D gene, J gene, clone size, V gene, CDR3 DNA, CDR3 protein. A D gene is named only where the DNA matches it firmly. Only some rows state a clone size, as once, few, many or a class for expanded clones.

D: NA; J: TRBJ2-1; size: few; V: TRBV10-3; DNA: TGTGCCATCAGTGGTACGGGGGTGTTTCAGTTCTTC; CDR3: CAISGTGVFQFF
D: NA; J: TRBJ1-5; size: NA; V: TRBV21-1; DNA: TGTGCCAGCAGCAAAGGATGGGGGAAGAGGAGTCAGCCCCAGCATTTT; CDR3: CASSKGWGKRSQPQHF
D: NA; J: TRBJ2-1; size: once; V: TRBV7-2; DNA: TGTGCCAGCAGCTTACTCTACAATGAGCAGTTCTTC; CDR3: CASSLLYNEQFF
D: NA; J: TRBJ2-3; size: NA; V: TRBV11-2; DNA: TGTGCCAGCAGCACCGGGCCCTTCACAGATACGCAGTATTTT; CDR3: CASSTGPFTDTQYF
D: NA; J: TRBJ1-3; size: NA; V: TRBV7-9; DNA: TGTGCCAGCAGCCCCTTATCTGGAAACACCATATATTTT; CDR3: CASSPLSGNTIYF
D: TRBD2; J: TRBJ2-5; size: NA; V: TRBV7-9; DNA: TGTGCCAGCAGCCCCGGGACTAGCGGGGTACAAGAGACCCAGTACTTC; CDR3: CASSPGTSGVQETQYF
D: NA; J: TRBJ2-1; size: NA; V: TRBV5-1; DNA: TGCGCCAGCAGCTTGGAACTAGATACGCCCAATGAGCAGTTCTTC; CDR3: CASSLELDTPNEQFF
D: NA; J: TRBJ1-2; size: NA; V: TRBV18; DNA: TGTGCCAGCTCACCACCTGACAGCTTTTATGGCTACACCTTC; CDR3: CASSPPDSFYGYTF
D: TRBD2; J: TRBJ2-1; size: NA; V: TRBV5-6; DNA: TGTGCCACCCAGACGACTAGCGGGGAATACAATGAGCAGTTCTTC; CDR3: CATQTTSGEYNEQFF
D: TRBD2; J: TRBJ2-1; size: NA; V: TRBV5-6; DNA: TGTGCCAGCAGCTTGGGTAGCGGGGATTACAATGAGCAGTTCTTC; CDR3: CASSLGSGDYNEQFF
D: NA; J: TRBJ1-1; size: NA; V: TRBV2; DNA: TGTGCCAGCAGAGATACAGAGAACACTGAAGCTTTCTTT; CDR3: CASRDTENTEAFF
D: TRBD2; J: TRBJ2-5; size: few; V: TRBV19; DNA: TGTGCCAGTAGTATGCAGCGCGGGGGGGCAGAGACCCAGTACTTC; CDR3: CASSMQRGGAETQYF
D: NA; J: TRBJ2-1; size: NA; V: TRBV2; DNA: TGTGCCAGCAGTGAAATAACTAGCCTCTCCTACAATGAGCAGTTCTTC; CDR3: CASSEITSLSYNEQFF
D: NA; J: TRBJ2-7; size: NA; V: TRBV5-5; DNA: TGTGCCAGCAGCTTCCGACAGGCCTACGAGCAGTACTTC; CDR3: CASSFRQAYEQYF
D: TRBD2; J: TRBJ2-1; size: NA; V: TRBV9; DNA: TGTGCCAGCAGCAGATTAGCGGGGGCCAGGAACAATGAGCAGTTCTTC; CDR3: CASSRLAGARNNEQFF
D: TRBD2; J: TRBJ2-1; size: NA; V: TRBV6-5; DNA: TGTGCCAGCAGAAGGAGCGGGGGTTACAATGAGCAGTTCTTC; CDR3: CASRRSGGYNEQFF
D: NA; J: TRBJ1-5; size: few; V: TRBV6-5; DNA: TGTGCCAGCAGTTACAGCGGGCCAAATCAGCCCCAGCATTTT; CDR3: CASSYSGPNQPQHF
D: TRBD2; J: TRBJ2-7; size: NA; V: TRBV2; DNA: TGTGCCAGAGGGACTAGCGGCCCATACGAGCAGTACTTC; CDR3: CARGTSGPYEQYF
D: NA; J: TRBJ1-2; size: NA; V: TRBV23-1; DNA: TGCGCCAGCAGTCAATCTGTCAGCCCCGAGGTACTAAATGGCTACACCTTC; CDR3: CASSQSVSPEVLNGYTF
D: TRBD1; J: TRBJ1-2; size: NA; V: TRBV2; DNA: TGTGCCAGCAGGGGACAGGGGGCGCGTGGCTACACCTTC; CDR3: CASRGQGARGYTF
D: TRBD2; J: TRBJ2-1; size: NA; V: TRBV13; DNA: TGTGCCAGCAGCCCACCTCCGGGGGGCAATGAGCAGTTCTTC; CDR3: CASSPPPGGNEQFF
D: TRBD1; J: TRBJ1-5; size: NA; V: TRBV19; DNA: TGTGCCAGTAGACGGGACAGTCAGGTTGCGGGCAATCAGCCCCAGCATTTT; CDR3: CASRRDSQVAGNQPQHF
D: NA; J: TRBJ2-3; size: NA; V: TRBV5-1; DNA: TGCGCCAGCAGCTTCAGGGGAGATAGCACAGATACGCAGTATTTT; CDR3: CASSFRGDSTDTQYF
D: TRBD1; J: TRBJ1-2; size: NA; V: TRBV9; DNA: TGTGCCAGCAGCCCACGGACAGGGGGCGCGACTTTGCGGGGCTACACCTTC; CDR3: CASSPRTGGATLRGYTF
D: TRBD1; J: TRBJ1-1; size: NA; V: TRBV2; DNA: TGTGCCAGCAGCGGGACAGGCAAGAACACTGAAGCTTTCTTT; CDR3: CASSGTGKNTEAFF
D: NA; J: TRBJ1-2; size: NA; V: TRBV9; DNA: TGTGCCAGCAGCGACGGGCGAGTCTATGGCTACACCTTC; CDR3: CASSDGRVYGYTF
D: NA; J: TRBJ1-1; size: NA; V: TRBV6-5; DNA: TGTGCCAGCAGTGACTCTACAGGGTGGTCTGAAGCTTTCTTT; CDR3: CASSDSTGWSEAFF
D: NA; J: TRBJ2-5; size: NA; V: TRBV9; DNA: TGTGGACGGGGTGACTCAGCTTCTGAGACCCAGTACTTC; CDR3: CGRGDSASETQYF
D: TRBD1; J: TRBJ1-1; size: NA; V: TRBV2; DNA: TGTGCCAGCAGTCAAAGACGGACAGGGGGCGGCACTGAAGCTTTCTTT; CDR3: CASSQRRTGGGTEAFF
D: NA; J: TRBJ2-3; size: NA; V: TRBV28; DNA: TGTGCCAGCAACCCCGGGCGGGCGGGCACAGATACGCAGTATTTT; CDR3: CASNPGRAGTDTQYF
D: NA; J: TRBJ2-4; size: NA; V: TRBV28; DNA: TGTGCCAGCAGCGACTCCGGGATAGCCAAAAACATTCAGTACTTC; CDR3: CASSDSGIAKNIQYF
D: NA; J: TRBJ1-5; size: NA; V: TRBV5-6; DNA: TGTGCCAGCAGCTTGGGGCCAAGCAATCAGCCCCAGCATTTT; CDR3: CASSLGPSNQPQHF
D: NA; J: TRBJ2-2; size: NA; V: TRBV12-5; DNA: TGTGCTAGTGGTTTGGTAGCTGGGGCGGCCGGGGAGCTGTTTTTT; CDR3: CASGLVAGAAGELFF
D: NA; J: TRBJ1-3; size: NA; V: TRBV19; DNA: TGTGCCAGTAGTAGTTCGATGAGCTCTGGAAACACCATATATTTT; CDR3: CASSSSMSSGNTIYF
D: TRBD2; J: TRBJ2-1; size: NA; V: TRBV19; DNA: TGTGCCAGTAGACCCGGGGGGTTCGCCTACAATGAGCAGTTCTTC; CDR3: CASRPGGFAYNEQFF
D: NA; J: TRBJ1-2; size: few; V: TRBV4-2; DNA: TGTGCCAGCAGCCAATCCTCAGGGGAGGGTGGCTACACCTTC; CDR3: CASSQSSGEGGYTF
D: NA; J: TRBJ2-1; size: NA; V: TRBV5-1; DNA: TGCGCCAGCAGCTTGCTTGGGGGCGGTGAGCAGTTCTTC; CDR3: CASSLLGGGEQFF
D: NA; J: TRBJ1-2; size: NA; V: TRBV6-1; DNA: TGTGCCAGCAGTGAAGGGGGGTACTATGGCTACACCTTC; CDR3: CASSEGGYYGYTF
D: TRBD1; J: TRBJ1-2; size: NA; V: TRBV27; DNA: TGTGCCAGCAGTGGCCGGGACAGGGGGGTGAATGGCTACACCTTC; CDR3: CASSGRDRGVNGYTF
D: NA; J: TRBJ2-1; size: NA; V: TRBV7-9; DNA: TGTGCCAGCACCAGGGAGAGGGATGAGCAGTTCTTC; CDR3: CASTRERDEQFF
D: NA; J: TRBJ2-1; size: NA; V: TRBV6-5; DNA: TGTGCCAGCAGCGACAGTCCCTACAATGAGCAGTTCTTC; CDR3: CASSDSPYNEQFF
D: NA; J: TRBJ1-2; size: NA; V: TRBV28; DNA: TGTGCCAGCAGCCAAATAGGGCCAGGGGATCTCTATGGCTACACCTTC; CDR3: CASSQIGPGDLYGYTF
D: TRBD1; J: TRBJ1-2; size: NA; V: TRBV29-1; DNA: TGCAGCGCCCCGACAGGGTTAGATGGCTACACCTTC; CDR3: CSAPTGLDGYTF
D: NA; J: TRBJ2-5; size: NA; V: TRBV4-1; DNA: TGCGCCAGCAGCCAAGACCCTGGGGCAGAGACCCAGTACTTC; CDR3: CASSQDPGAETQYF
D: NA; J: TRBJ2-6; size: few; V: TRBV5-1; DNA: TGCGCCAGCAGCCGGGACACAGGCTCTGGGGCCAACGTCCTGACTTTC; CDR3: CASSRDTGSGANVLTF